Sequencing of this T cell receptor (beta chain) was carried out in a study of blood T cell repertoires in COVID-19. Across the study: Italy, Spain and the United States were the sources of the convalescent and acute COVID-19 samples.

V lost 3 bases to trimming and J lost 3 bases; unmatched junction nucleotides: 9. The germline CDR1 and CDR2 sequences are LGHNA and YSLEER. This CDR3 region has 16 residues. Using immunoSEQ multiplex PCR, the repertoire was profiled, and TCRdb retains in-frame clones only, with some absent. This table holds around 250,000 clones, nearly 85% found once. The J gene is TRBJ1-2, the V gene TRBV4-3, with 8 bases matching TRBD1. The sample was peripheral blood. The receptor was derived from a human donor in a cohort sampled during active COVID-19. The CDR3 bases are TGCGCCAGCAGCCAGATGACAGGGGCAGGGGACTATGGCTACACCTTC. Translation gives CASSQMTGAGDYGYTF.